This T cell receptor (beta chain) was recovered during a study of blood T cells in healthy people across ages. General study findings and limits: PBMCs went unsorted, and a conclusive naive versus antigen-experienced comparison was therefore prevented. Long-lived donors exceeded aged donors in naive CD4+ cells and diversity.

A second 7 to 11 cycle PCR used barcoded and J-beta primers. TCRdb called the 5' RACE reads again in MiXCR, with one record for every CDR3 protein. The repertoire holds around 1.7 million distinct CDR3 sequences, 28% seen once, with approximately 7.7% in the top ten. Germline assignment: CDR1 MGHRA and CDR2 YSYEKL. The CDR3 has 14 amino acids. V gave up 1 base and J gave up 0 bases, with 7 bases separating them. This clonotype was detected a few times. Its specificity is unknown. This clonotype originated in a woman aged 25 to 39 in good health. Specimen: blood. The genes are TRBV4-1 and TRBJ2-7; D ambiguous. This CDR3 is CASSQGKVSYEQYF. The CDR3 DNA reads TGCGCCAGCAGCCAAGGGAAGGTCTCCTACGAGCAGTACTTC.